This T cell receptor beta chain was sequenced for a study of blood T cell repertoires in COVID-19 (dated by TCRdb to the early 2020s). For the study in its entirety: Collaborator samples came from the United States, Italy and Spain and covered acute and convalescent phases of COVID-19. The prospective study material was composed of cDNA or gDNA derived from T cells, B-cell-depleted T cells, or PBMCs. Subjects who had been exposed to COVID-19, were actively infected with it, or had recovered from it provided the deeply sampled blood TCRbeta repertoires that made up the dataset. The repertoires were made available in a free public database intended to serve as a resource for research on the immune response to SARS-CoV-2. The samples were drawn from the first 160 participants of the ongoing ImmuneRACE study and from 1,254 subjects provided by 6 global collaborators. Sample metadata almost always included a de-identified subject ID, COVID-19 status, age in years and sex. Where HLA class I and class II types were available, the types were taken from metadata supplied by the sample provider, not from assay-based typing. Paper-wide results and their limitations: Clinical and demographic metadata were provided uncurated, with the amount varying by source and participant.

Details on this clone: Its cognate antigen has yet to be identified. Base qualities are missing; no much larger clone stands one base away.

Samples from volunteer blood donors who had recovered from COVID-19 were contributed by a second Seattle source. The collaborating institutions used their own protocols to collect whole blood in K2EDTA tubes. For TCRbeta analysis, collaborator samples were shipped as frozen whole blood, as isolated PBMCs, or as DNA extracted from either sample type. TCRbeta CDR3 regions were amplified from genomic DNA using the immunoSEQ Assay, a bias-controlled multiplex PCR. The authors processed their data as follows. The number of nucleated cells in each sample was estimated by amplification of reference gene primers within the assay. To quantify the absolute abundance of each unique TCRbeta CDR3 rearrangement, sequence reads were collapsed and filtered. Productive Simpson clonality was computed per sample as the square root of Simpson's diversity index over productive rearrangements. What TCRdb holds here is the immuneACCESS table cut down to in-frame rearrangements. Part of the clones is not present; checked against another copy, under half of the missing clones reflect an unresolved V gene, and the others are unexplained. V and J calls and clone size are those listed in that table; D and trimming were worked out from the DNA. Within this sample are roughly 260,000 clones, with 88% of them counted one time only. The ten largest clones capture approximately 4.3% of the sample.

The sequence came from a man aged 55 to 69 who had recovered from COVID-19. Sequenced material: peripheral blood.

The CDR3 sequence is CASSYSTSTGEQYF. The sequence in DNA is TGTGCCAGCAGTTACTCGACTAGCACCGGCGAGCAGTACTTC. The chain was built from TRBV6-2 or TRBV6-3 and TRBJ2-7; the junction holds 7 bases that match TRBD2. The CDR3 runs 14 residues from the cysteine to the phenylalanine. Only the CDR3 DNA stays, 42 bases, in frame from base 1. According to the germline V gene, CDR1 reads MNHEY and CDR2 reads SVGEGT. V is trimmed back by 0 bases and J by 6 bases, and the junction contains 5 bases that no gene match accounts for.